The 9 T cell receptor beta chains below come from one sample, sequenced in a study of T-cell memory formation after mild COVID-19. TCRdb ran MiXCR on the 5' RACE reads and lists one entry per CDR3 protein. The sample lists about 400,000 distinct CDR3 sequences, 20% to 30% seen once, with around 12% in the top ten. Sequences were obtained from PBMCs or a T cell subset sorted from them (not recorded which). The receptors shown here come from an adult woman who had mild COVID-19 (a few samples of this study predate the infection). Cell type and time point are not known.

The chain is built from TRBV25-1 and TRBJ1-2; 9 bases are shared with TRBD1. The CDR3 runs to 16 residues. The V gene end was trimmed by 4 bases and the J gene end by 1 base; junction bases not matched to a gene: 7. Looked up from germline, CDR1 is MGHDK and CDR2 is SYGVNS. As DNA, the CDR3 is TGTGCCAGCAGTGTTACGACAGGGGGTATTAACTATGGCTACACCTTC. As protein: CASSVTTGGINYGYTF.

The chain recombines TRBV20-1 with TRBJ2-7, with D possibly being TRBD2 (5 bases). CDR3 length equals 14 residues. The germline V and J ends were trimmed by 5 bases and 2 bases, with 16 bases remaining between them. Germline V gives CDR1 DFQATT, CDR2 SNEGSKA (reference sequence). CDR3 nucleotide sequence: TGCAGTGCTGTGGCGTACATCGGGGCCTACGAGCAGTACTTC. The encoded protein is CSAVAYIGAYEQYF.

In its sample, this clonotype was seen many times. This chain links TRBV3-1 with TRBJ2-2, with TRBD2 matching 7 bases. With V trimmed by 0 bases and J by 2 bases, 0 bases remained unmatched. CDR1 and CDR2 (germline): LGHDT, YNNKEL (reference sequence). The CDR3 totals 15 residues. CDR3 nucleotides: TGTGCCAGCAGCCAAGAGGGACTAAACACCGGGGAGCTGTTTTTT. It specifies CASSQEGLNTGELFF. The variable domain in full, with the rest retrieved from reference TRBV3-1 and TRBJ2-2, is DTAVSQTPKYLVTQMGNDKSIKCEQNLGHDTMYWYKQDSKKFLKIMFSYNNKELIINETVPNRFSPKSPDKAHLNLHINSLELGDSAVYFCASSQEGLNTGELFFGEGSRLTVL.

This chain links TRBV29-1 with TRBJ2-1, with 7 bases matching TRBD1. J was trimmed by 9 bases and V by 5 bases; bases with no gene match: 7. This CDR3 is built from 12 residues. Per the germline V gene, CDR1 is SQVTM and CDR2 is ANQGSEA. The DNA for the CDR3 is TGCAGCGTTACGACAGGGTCGAGTGAGCAGTTCTTC. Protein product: CSVTTGSSEQFF.

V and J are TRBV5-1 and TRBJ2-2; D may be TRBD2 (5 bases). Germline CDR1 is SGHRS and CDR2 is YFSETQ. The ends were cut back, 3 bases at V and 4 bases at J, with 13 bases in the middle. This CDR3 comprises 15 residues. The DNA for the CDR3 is TGCGCCAGCAGCTCCTTTCTAGCAGGCACCGGGGAGCTGTTTTTT. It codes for CASSSFLAGTGELFF.

The CDR3 nucleotides are TGTGCCAGCAGCTTCGGTGAGACAGGCGGATGGGGAGAGACCCAGTACTTC. Amino acid sequence: CASSFGETGGWGETQYF. The chain links TRBV7-9 to TRBJ2-5; a weak D match, TRBD1 (6 bases). CDR3 length: 17 amino acids. Trimming stripped 3 bases from V and 4 bases from J, with 21 bases between. Germline CDR1 SEHNR, CDR2 FQNEAQ (reference sequence).

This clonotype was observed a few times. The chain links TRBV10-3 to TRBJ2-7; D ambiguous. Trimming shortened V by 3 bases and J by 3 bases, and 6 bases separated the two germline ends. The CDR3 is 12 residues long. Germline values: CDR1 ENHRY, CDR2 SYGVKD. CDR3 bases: TGTGCCATCAGTGATACGAGCTACGAGCAGTACTTC. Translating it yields CAISDTSYEQYF.

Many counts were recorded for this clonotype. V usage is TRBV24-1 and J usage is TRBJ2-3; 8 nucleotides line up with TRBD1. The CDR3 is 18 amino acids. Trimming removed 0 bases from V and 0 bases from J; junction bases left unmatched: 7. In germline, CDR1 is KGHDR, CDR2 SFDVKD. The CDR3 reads CATSDLGDRPLSTDTQYF. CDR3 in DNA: TGTGCCACCAGTGATTTGGGGGACAGGCCCTTGAGCACAGATACGCAGTATTTT.

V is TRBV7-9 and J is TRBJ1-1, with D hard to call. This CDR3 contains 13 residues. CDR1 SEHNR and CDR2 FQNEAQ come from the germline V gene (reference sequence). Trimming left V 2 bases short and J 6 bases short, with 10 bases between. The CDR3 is CASSLIGSSEAFF. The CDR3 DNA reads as TGTGCCAGCAGCTTAATCGGGAGCTCTGAAGCTTTCTTT.